Each of the 15 T cell receptor beta chains below was sequenced from the same sample in a study of blood T cell repertoires in COVID-19 (dated by TCRdb to about 2020). Library prep was done by the immunoSEQ multiplex PCR assay. TCRdb re-hosts the immuneACCESS table, in-frame sequences only. Its copies lack some clones; in the studies checked, an unresolved V gene accounts for under half of them, and the cause for the rest is not known. The sample table holds 200,000 to 300,000 clones, of which 80% to 90% were seen once. The ten largest clones capture 3% to 4.5% of the sample. Sequenced input: peripheral blood. The receptors come from a woman aged 40 to 55 with acute or convalescent COVID-19.

This clone was seen a handful of times. DNA of the CDR3: TGTGCCAGCAGTTACTCCGGGACAGGGCAAGGCTATGGCTACACCTTC. It codes for CASSYSGTGQGYGYTF. The chain uses TRBV6-5 and TRBJ1-2, with 9 bases identical to TRBD1. Trimming removed 0 bases from V and 4 bases from J; junction bases left unmatched: 6. Germline V gene sequence: CDR1 MNHEY, CDR2 SVGAGI. The CDR3 extends over 16 amino acids.

V and J are TRBV7-2 and TRBJ2-2; 7 nucleotides align to TRBD1. Unmatched junction bases numbered 7, after V lost 5 bases and J lost 1 base. This CDR3 has 16 amino acids. CDR1 SGHTA and CDR2 FQGNSA come from the germline V gene. Written as DNA, the CDR3 is TGTGCCAGCAGCGGGGAAGGGGGCAGGAACACCGGGGAGCTGTTTTTT. This gives the protein CASSGEGGRNTGELFF. Full variable domain (missing parts from reference TRBV7-2 and TRBJ2-2): GAGVSQSPSNKVTEKGKDVELRCDPISGHTALYWYRQSLGQGLEFLIYFQGNSAPDKSGLPSDRFSAERTGGSVSTLTIQRTQQEDSAVYLCASSGEGGRNTGELFFGEGSRLTVL.

The chain joins TRBV10-3 to TRBJ1-1; TRBD1 matches at 10 bases. Trimming cost V 4 bases and J 3 bases; bases outside gene matches: 5. In germline, CDR1 is ENHRY, CDR2 SYGVKD. There are 15 residues in the CDR3. The CDR3 reads CAISVNGQGDTEAFF. DNA for the CDR3: TGTGCCATCAGTGTGAACGGACAGGGGGACACTGAAGCTTTCTTT.

The rearrangement links TRBV14 to TRBJ1-4; D is undetermined. V was clipped by 4 bases and J by 3 bases, with 12 bases between them. The CDR3 covers 15 residues. Germline V CDR1 and CDR2: SGHDN, FVKESK. The CDR3 loop reads CASSPGSSSNEKLFF. In nucleotides, the CDR3 is TGTGCCAGCAGCCCCGGGAGCTCCTCTAATGAAAAACTGTTTTTT.

The V gene is TRBV6-2 or TRBV6-3, the J gene TRBJ2-3; TRBD2 agrees at 8 bases. V lost 10 bases to trimming and J lost 2 bases; unmatched junction nucleotides: 8. This CDR3 is built from 14 residues. Germline CDR1 is MNHEY and CDR2 is SVGEGT. The CDR3 DNA is TGTGCCATCAGCCGCGGGGGGCCCACAGATACGCAGTATTTT. This translates into CAISRGGPTDTQYF.

V and J are TRBV5-1 and TRBJ1-1, with TRBD1 identical over 9 bases. V trimming: 3 bases; J trimming: 5 bases; junction bases outside the gene matches: 5. The germline V gene encodes CDR1 SGHRS and CDR2 YFSETQ. CDR3 length: 14 amino acids. CDR3 residues: CASSWEGQGTEAFF. CDR3 in DNA: TGCGCCAGCAGCTGGGAGGGACAGGGAACTGAAGCTTTCTTT.

This chain uses TRBV5-6 with TRBJ1-1; TRBD1 is a possible D gene (5 bases). Trimming stripped 3 bases from V and 5 bases from J, with 17 bases between. This CDR3 has 15 residues. Germline CDR1 reads SGHDT; CDR2 reads YYEEEE. CDR3 nucleotide sequence: TGTGCCAGCAGCTCCCTCCCGGGGGAAGGAACTGAAGCTTTCTTT. It specifies CASSSLPGEGTEAFF.

The chain couples TRBV29-1 to TRBJ1-2, with TRBD1 as a possible D gene (6 bases). From germline, CDR1 is SQVTM and CDR2 ANQGSEA. V was cut by 7 bases and J by 8 bases, with 17 bases left in between. CDR3 length equals 12 residues. The CDR3 region is CSGETGVKGYTF. DNA for the CDR3: TGCAGCGGTGAGACAGGTGTAAAAGGCTACACCTTC.

The chain employs TRBV19 and TRBJ2-5; 9 bases fit TRBD1. V gave up 5 bases and J gave up 2 bases; unmatched junction bases: 9. The CDR3 runs 16 residues. CDR1 and CDR2 from the germline V gene are LNHDA and SQIVND (reference sequence). The CDR3 spells CASSVGTGRRQETQYF. The DNA of the CDR3 is TGTGCCAGTAGTGTCGGGACAGGGCGGAGGCAAGAGACCCAGTACTTC.

This chain links TRBV27 with TRBJ2-3, with 12 bases that match TRBD2. The length of the CDR3 is 15 residues. Germline-derived CDR1 and CDR2 are MNHEY and SMNVEV (reference sequence). V trimming: 4 bases; J trimming: 6 bases; junction bases outside the gene matches: 5. In nucleotides, the CDR3 is TGTGCCAGCAGTTCCTCTAGCGGGGGGGTGGATACGCAGTATTTT. It translates to CASSSSSGGVDTQYF.

The chain uses TRBV4-1 and TRBJ1-1; D is undetermined. Trimming took 4 bases from V and 1 from J, leaving 10 bases between them. Germline V gives CDR1 MGHRA, CDR2 YSYEKL. The CDR3 consists of 14 residues. CDR3 sequence: CASSRVTRNTEAFF. The CDR3 DNA sequence: TGCGCCAGCAGCCGAGTGACAAGGAACACTGAAGCTTTCTTT.

The J gene is TRBJ1-1, the V gene TRBV19; D ambiguous. Germline V gene lookup returns CDR1 LNHDA and CDR2 SQIVND (reference sequence). V was trimmed by 3 bases and J by 1 base, leaving 9 bases between them. The CDR3 contains 14 residues. The CDR3 coding sequence is TGTGCCAGTAGTATGCACAGTGCGAACACTGAAGCTTTCTTT. Residues: CASSMHSANTEAFF.

This chain connects TRBV7-2 to TRBJ1-5; D is unclear. Germline assignment: CDR1 SGHTA and CDR2 FQGNSA. This CDR3 has 15 amino acids. Between the trimmed V and J ends, which lost 1 base and 4 bases, there was a span of 11 bases. The CDR3 DNA reads TGTGCCAGCAGCTTAGGAACAGCCTCGAATCAGCCCCAGCATTTT. Protein: CASSLGTASNQPQHF.

The CDR3 sequence: CASSWDRVGEKLFF. The DNA of the CDR3 is TGTGCCAGCAGCTGGGACAGGGTAGGGGAAAAACTGTTTTTT. The rearrangement joins TRBV7-8 to TRBJ1-4; 9 positions match TRBD1. The germline V gene has CDR1 SGHVS and CDR2 FQNEAQ. CDR3 size: 14 residues. Trimming removed 4 bases from V and 8 bases from J; junction bases left unmatched: 5.

The CDR3 DNA reads as TGTGCCAGCAGCCAAGAGGGGGCCTCAAGAGTATATGGCTACACCTTC. It codes for CASSQEGASRVYGYTF. The chain links TRBV3-1 (or the pseudogene TRBV3-2) to TRBJ1-2, with TRBD1 as a possible D gene (6 bases). Trimming shortened V by 0 bases and J by 5 bases, and 16 bases separated the two germline ends. This CDR3 comprises 16 residues. Germline loops: CDR1 LGHDT, CDR2 YNNKEL (reference sequence).